A single sample gave rise to the 24 T cell receptor beta chains below, sequenced in a study of cytomegalovirus exposure and HLA in healthy donors. With 60 Vbeta and 13 Jbeta primers, the PCR was carried out. Clones were read by immunoSEQ multiplex PCR, and TCRdb kept only the in-frame ones, dropping some. The sample yields approximately 110,000 clones, approximately 15% seen once. Sequenced material: PBMCs. The receptors shown here come from a woman under 30 in good health and CMV-seronegative.

In this sample, this clone turned up a few times. The chain links TRBV6-1 to TRBJ2-7, with 9 positions matching TRBD1. Germline V gives CDR1 MNHNS, CDR2 SASEGT. V gave up 6 bases and J gave up 5 bases; unmatched junction bases: 11. The CDR3 extends over 15 amino acids. The CDR3 region is CASRGMGQGENEQYF. In DNA, the CDR3 is TGTGCCAGCAGGGGGATGGGACAGGGAGAGAACGAGCAGTACTTC.

The chain carries TRBV19 and TRBJ1-5, with TRBD1 identical over 11 bases. CDR3 length equals 17 residues. Germline trimming cut 2 bases from V and 3 bases from J; bases unmatched to any gene: 6. In germline, CDR1 is LNHDA, CDR2 SQIVND (reference sequence). This chain's CDR3 is CASSIIGTGGPNQPQHF. The CDR3 DNA reads TGTGCCAGTAGTATAATAGGGACAGGGGGACCCAATCAGCCCCAGCATTTT.

The chain couples TRBV7-3 to TRBJ2-1; TRBD2 agrees at 12 bases. The germline V gene encodes CDR1 SGHTA and CDR2 FQGTGA. Germline trimming cut 5 bases from V and 8 bases from J; bases unmatched to any gene: 7. The CDR3 loop spans 15 amino acids. CDR3 residues: CASSPSGGAPYEQFF. CDR3 nucleotide sequence: TGTGCCAGCAGCCCTAGCGGGGGGGCCCCTTATGAGCAGTTCTTC.

V and J are TRBV6-1 and TRBJ2-7; TRBD2 might be the D (6 bases). This CDR3 has 12 amino acids. Germline CDR1 MNHNS, CDR2 SASEGT. Trimming removed 0 bases from V and 12 bases from J, with 12 bases in between. CDR3 loop: CASSEAKAGGYF. The CDR3 nucleotides are TGTGCCAGCAGTGAAGCCAAGGCCGGGGGGTACTTC.

The V call is TRBV7-9, the J call TRBJ2-2; D uncertain. V lost 6 bases to trimming and J lost 7 bases, with 12 bases between them. Per the germline V gene, CDR1 is SEHNR and CDR2 is FQNEAQ (reference sequence). This CDR3 is built from 13 residues. As DNA, the CDR3 is TGTGCCAGCAGTTCCCTTTCAGACGGGGAGCTGTTTTTT. The encoded protein is CASSSLSDGELFF.

The chain employs TRBV2 and TRBJ2-7; no firm D call. The CDR3 extends over 13 amino acids. Looked up from germline, CDR1 is SNHLY and CDR2 is FYNNEI. The V and J ends lost 4 bases and 3 bases respectively, with 10 bases between them. The CDR3 DNA reads as TGTGCCAGCAGTGTAAGACACGTCTACGAGCAGTACTTC. Translation: CASSVRHVYEQYF. Full variable domain (outside the CDR3, taken from reference TRBV2 and TRBJ2-7): EPEVTQTPSHQVTQMGQEVILRCVPISNHLYFYWYRQILGQKVEFLVSFYNNEISEKSEIFDDQFSVERPDGSNFTLKIRSTKLEDSAMYFCASSVRHVYEQYFGPGTRLTVT.

This chain uses TRBV27 with TRBJ1-4, with no clear D. The CDR3 is made up of 14 amino acids. V shed 6 bases and J shed 3 bases, with 11 bases lying between them. The V gene's germline CDR1 is MNHEY and CDR2 SMNVEV (reference sequence). The CDR3 loop reads CASRRVGANEKLFF. CDR3 in DNA: TGTGCCAGCAGGAGGGTCGGGGCTAATGAAAAACTGTTTTTT. Filled out from reference TRBV27 and TRBJ1-4, the complete variable domain reads EAQVTQNPRYLITVTGKKLTVTCSQNMNHEYMSWYRQDPGLGLRQIYYSMNVEVTDKGDVPEGYKVSRKEKRNFPLILESPSPNQTSLYFCASRRVGANEKLFFGSGTQLSVL.

This clone occurred a few times. The chain carries TRBV29-1 and TRBJ2-7; no definite D call. Germline V CDR1 and CDR2: SQVTM, ANQGSEA. This CDR3 has 13 amino acids. V lost 4 bases and J 6 bases, leaving 16 bases between the germline ends. CDR3 region: CSVGYSGSGEQYF. The CDR3 DNA is TGCAGCGTTGGCTATTCTGGGTCAGGCGAGCAGTACTTC.

This clone was detected a few times. The V gene is TRBV5-4, the J gene TRBJ2-3; D is undetermined. Germline assignment: CDR1 SGHNT and CDR2 YYREEE (reference sequence). V was trimmed by 4 bases and J by 2 bases, leaving 11 bases between them. The CDR3 covers 14 residues. The CDR3 here is CASSPDTYTDTQYF. The CDR3 nucleotides read TGTGCCAGCAGCCCCGACACCTACACAGATACGCAGTATTTT. The variable domain in full, completed from reference TRBV5-4 and TRBJ2-3, reads ETGVTQSPTHLIKTRGQQVTLRCSSQSGHNTVSWYQQALGQGPQFIFQYYREEENGRGNFPPRFSGLQFPNYSSELNVNALELDDSALYLCASSPDTYTDTQYFGPGTRLTVL.

This clone has a handful of counts. Here the CDR3 reads CASSLRGSNQPQHF. In DNA, the CDR3 is TGTGCCAGCAGTTTAAGGGGTAGCAATCAGCCCCAGCATTTT. The V call is TRBV28, the J call TRBJ1-5; D is possibly TRBD1 (5 bases). Germline V lookup: CDR1 MDHEN, CDR2 SYDVKM. V was trimmed by 2 bases and J by 0 bases, leaving 5 bases between them. The CDR3 spans 14 residues.

There are a few counts of this clone. This chain uses TRBV2 with TRBJ1-2, with 7 bases aligning to TRBD1. This CDR3 has 15 amino acids. Losses at the gene ends were 3 bases for V and 2 bases for J; bases not matched to a gene: 6. Germline CDR1 is SNHLY and CDR2 is FYNNEI. The CDR3 DNA sequence: TGTGCCAGCAGTGACCCGGGACAGCTAAACTATGGCTACACCTTC. Its protein is CASSDPGQLNYGYTF.

The chain couples TRBV28 to TRBJ2-7; 8 positions match TRBD1. CDR1 is MDHEN, CDR2 SYDVKM, per germline. J lost 2 bases, V lost 8 bases, and 11 bases had no gene match. This CDR3 has 15 amino acids. Here the CDR3 DNA reads TGTGCCAGCCTATCCGCGGACAGGGTGGCCTACGAGCAGTACTTC. Translation gives CASLSADRVAYEQYF.

This clone was picked up a small number of times. The chain carries TRBV27 and TRBJ1-2; D is unclear. The V gene lost 2 bases and the J gene lost 4 bases, with 14 bases spanning the gap. Per the germline V gene, CDR1 is MNHEY and CDR2 is SMNVEV (reference sequence). CDR3 length: 15 residues. The CDR3 coding sequence is TGTGCCAGCAGTTTAACCTACCCCCCTTTCTATGGCTACACCTTC. Protein: CASSLTYPPFYGYTF.

This clone was seen a handful of times. V is TRBV5-1 and J is TRBJ2-1; maybe TRBD1 (5 bases). Trimming took off 4 bases at V and 0 bases at J, with 11 bases between the two ends. This CDR3 has 15 residues. Germline assignment: CDR1 SGHRS and CDR2 YFSETQ. CDR3 sequence (DNA): TGCGCCAGCAGCACGGACACCGACTCCTACAATGAGCAGTTCTTC. It specifies CASSTDTDSYNEQFF.

This clone has only a few counts. The J gene is TRBJ1-1, the V gene TRBV9, with D possibly matching TRBD1 (6 bases). Germline assignment: CDR1 SGDLS and CDR2 YYNGEE. V was cut by 3 bases and J by 1 base, with 10 bases left in between. This CDR3 region has 14 residues. The CDR3 region is CASSGGHPNTEAFF. The CDR3 DNA reads as TGTGCCAGCAGCGGGGGACACCCGAACACTGAAGCTTTCTTT.

This clone was recorded at least ten times. J is TRBJ2-1 and V is TRBV11-1; D possibly corresponds to TRBD1 (6 bases). V gave up 4 bases and J gave up 7 bases, with 14 bases separating them. CDR1 and CDR2 (germline): SGHAT, FQDESV (reference sequence). CDR3 size: 14 residues. The CDR3 sequence is CASSYPYRENEQFF. CDR3 nucleotide sequence: TGTGCCAGCAGCTATCCCTACAGGGAAAATGAGCAGTTCTTC.

This clone was detected only a few times. The chain employs TRBV6-4 and TRBJ2-3; the match to TRBD2 covers 13 bases. V gave up 8 bases and J gave up 4 bases; unmatched junction bases: 6. The germline V gene has CDR1 MRHNA and CDR2 SNTAGT. The CDR3 is made up of 15 amino acids. CDR3 DNA: TGTGCCAGCGCCGAAGGACTAGCGGGAGCAGATACGCAGTATTTT. Translated: CASAEGLAGADTQYF.

The chain is built from TRBV7-9 and TRBJ1-4; 7 nucleotides match TRBD1. This CDR3 is built from 14 residues. Unmatched junction bases numbered 3, after V lost 5 bases and J lost 3 bases. Germline CDR1 is SEHNR and CDR2 is FQNEAQ (reference sequence). The CDR3 DNA is TGTGCCAGCAGCGCGGACAGGTCTAATGAAAAACTGTTTTTT. Translation gives CASSADRSNEKLFF.

The rearrangement joins TRBV9 to TRBJ2-2; TRBD2 matches 7 bases. The CDR3 totals 15 residues. Trimming cost V 3 bases and J 0 bases; bases outside gene matches: 2. Germline-derived CDR1 and CDR2 are SGDLS and YYNGEE. Written as DNA, the CDR3 is TGTGCCAGCAGCGCTAGCGGAACGAACACCGGGGAGCTGTTTTTT. It specifies CASSASGTNTGELFF.

This chain's CDR3 is CASSLRGQGANEQFF. DNA of the CDR3: TGCGCCAGCAGCTTGAGGGGGCAGGGGGCAAATGAGCAGTTCTTC. V gene TRBV5-1 combines with J gene TRBJ2-1; 8 bases map to TRBD1. The germline CDR1 and CDR2 sequences are SGHRS and YFSETQ. Trimming removed 1 base from V and 7 bases from J; junction bases left unmatched: 7. The CDR3 is made up of 15 amino acids.

This clone was seen only a few times. J is TRBJ1-2 and V is TRBV6-1; a weak D match, TRBD1 (6 bases). CDR3 length equals 15 residues. CDR1 MNHNS and CDR2 SASEGT come from the germline V gene. The ends were cut back, 2 bases at V and 7 bases at J, with 17 bases in the middle. DNA for the CDR3: TGTGCCAGCAGTGAATCGGGGACAACAAGCAGTGGCTACACCTTC. This encodes CASSESGTTSSGYTF.

This clone was observed a handful of times. Germline and junction disagree at one end, which may indicate a read error. This sequence joins TRBV4-1 and TRBJ1-1; D gene unclear. The CDR3 sequence is 14 residues long. Germline V gene lookup returns CDR1 MGHRA and CDR2 YSYEKL. As DNA, the CDR3 is TGCGCCAGCAGGCAAGATGGGCTGAACACTGAAGCTTTCTTT. Translating it yields CASRQDGLNTEAFF.

This clone was seen more than once but under ten times. The V call is TRBV30, the J call TRBJ2-5; 13 nucleotides align to TRBD2. Germline V CDR1 and CDR2: GTSNPN, SVGIG (reference sequence). J was trimmed by 4 bases and V by 5 bases; bases with no gene match: 16. The CDR3 consists of 18 residues. CDR3 sequence: CAWSGTGTSGAAGETQYF. The CDR3 nucleotides are TGTGCCTGGTCCGGGACCGGGACTAGCGGGGCCGCAGGAGAGACCCAGTACTTC.

The chain couples TRBV29-1 to TRBJ2-1; TRBD2 aligns across 7 bases. The CDR3 runs to 15 residues. The junction had 8 bases not matched to a gene; V was cut back by 1 base and J by 5 bases. Germline loops: CDR1 SQVTM, CDR2 ANQGSEA. The CDR3 DNA reads TGCAGCGTTGAAGCTGTAGGGAGCGGGAACAATGAGCAGTTCTTC. This sequence encodes CSVEAVGSGNNEQFF.